This entry lists 24 T cell receptor beta chains sequenced from one sample in a study of T cells in localized non-small cell lung cancer. Sequencing used immunoSEQ multiplex PCR; TCRdb keeps in-frame clones, though not all of them. This sample yields about 22,000 clones, of which 70% to 90% are seen a single time; 20% to 25% belongs to the top ten. Sample: PBMCs, taken before any cancer treatment. The source of these receptors is a man aged 40-75 years with stage II squamous cell lung carcinoma.

This clone was counted between two and nine times. The rearrangement joins TRBV4-3 to TRBJ1-6; D gene ambiguous. V was clipped by 0 bases and J by 10 bases, with 7 bases between them. Germline V gene data show CDR1 as LGHNA and CDR2 as YSLEER. The CDR3 runs to 13 residues. DNA for the CDR3: TGCGCCAGCAGCCAAGAGTTAGAGTCACCCCTCCACTTT. This codes for CASSQELESPLHF.

The V call is TRBV7-2, the J call TRBJ1-2; D is ambiguous. Trimming took off 7 bases at V and 3 bases at J, with 12 bases between the two ends. Germline V gene sequence: CDR1 SGHTA, CDR2 FQGNSA. This CDR3 region has 13 residues. The CDR3 protein is CASTSSHYYGYTF. The CDR3 bases are TGTGCCAGCACCTCCAGCCATTACTATGGCTACACCTTC.

V is TRBV11-1 and J is TRBJ2-5; 12 nucleotides align to TRBD2. Germline V gene sequence: CDR1 SGHAT, CDR2 FQDESV (reference sequence). This CDR3 spans 14 amino acids. V lost 5 bases and J lost 4; bases outside the gene matches: 2. This chain's CDR3 is CASSPGLAGETQYF. DNA of the CDR3: TGTGCCAGCAGCCCGGGACTAGCGGGAGAGACCCAGTACTTC.

This chain joins TRBV19 and TRBJ1-1; TRBD1 agrees at 10 bases. V lost 4 bases, J lost 8 bases, and 7 bases stayed unmatched. The CDR3 is made up of 14 amino acids. CDR1 and CDR2 (germline): LNHDA, SQIVND (reference sequence). The CDR3 here is CASSSDRGQWEAFF. The CDR3 DNA reads TGTGCCAGTAGTAGCGACAGGGGGCAATGGGAAGCTTTCTTT. Full variable domain (remainder filled in from reference TRBV19 and TRBJ1-1): DGGITQSPKYLFRKEGQNVTLSCEQNLNHDAMYWYRQDPGQGLRLIYYSQIVNDFQKGDIAEGYSVSREKKESFPLTVTSAQKNPTAFYLCASSSDRGQWEAFFGQGTRLTVV.

This chain connects TRBV5-1 to TRBJ1-2; 8 bases are shared with TRBD1. Trimming cost V 0 bases and J 7 bases; bases outside gene matches: 17. The CDR3 totals 18 residues. CDR1 and CDR2 (germline): SGHRS, YFSETQ. The CDR3 DNA reads TGCGCCAGCAGCTTGGCTCCGGGACAGGTCGGGTCTAAGGGTGGCTACACCTTC. Its protein is CASSLAPGQVGSKGGYTF.

The V call is TRBV6-9, the J call TRBJ1-1, with D hard to call. The germline V gene has CDR1 MNHGY and CDR2 SVAAGI. The CDR3 is 14 residues long. Trimming took 6 bases from V and 0 from J, leaving 11 bases between them. DNA of the CDR3: TGTGCCAGCAGACTCGGACTGATGAACACTGAAGCTTTCTTT. Amino acid sequence: CASRLGLMNTEAFF.

The CDR3 spells CASSLSGVYGYTF. The CDR3 bases are TGTGCCAGCAGCTTGAGTGGGGTCTATGGCTACACCTTC. This chain joins TRBV5-5 and TRBJ1-2; no reliable D call. CDR1 is SGHKS, CDR2 YYEKEE, per germline (reference sequence). V lost 1 base and J lost 4, with 8 bases in between. This CDR3 comprises 13 residues.

This rearrangement joins TRBV5-1 to TRBJ1-1; D perhaps matches TRBD1 (6 bases). The CDR3 covers 14 residues. The V end lost 4 bases, the J end lost 8 bases, and 18 bases lay between the germline ends. CDR1 is SGHRS, CDR2 YFSETQ, per germline. The CDR3 loop is CASSPGGGTEEAFF. The CDR3 DNA reads as TGCGCCAGCAGCCCGGGAGGGGGGACGGAAGAAGCTTTCTTT.

This clone was counted only a few times. The chain is built from TRBV7-3 and TRBJ2-2; D call uncertain. The V end lost 6 bases, the J end lost 4 bases, and 12 bases lay between the germline ends. The CDR3 has 14 amino acids. The germline V gene encodes CDR1 SGHTA and CDR2 FQGTGA. The CDR3 DNA sequence: TGTGCCAGCAGACCCCCGGGCTCCACCGGGGAGCTGTTTTTT. This gives the protein CASRPPGSTGELFF.

The chain employs TRBV7-2 and TRBJ2-3; D remains unclear. Trimming stripped 5 bases from V and 0 bases from J, with 15 bases between. Germline lookup yields CDR1 SGHTA and CDR2 FQGNSA. The CDR3 spans 16 residues. CDR3 DNA sequence: TGTGCCAGCAGCACTCTTGTCTTCCCTAGCACAGATACGCAGTATTTT. Translated: CASSTLVFPSTDTQYF.

This rearrangement joins TRBV5-4 to TRBJ1-2; 12 bases line up with TRBD1. The CDR3 spans 16 residues. The J segment lost 3 bases and the V segment lost 3 bases, leaving 6 bases of the junction unmatched. Germline CDR1 and CDR2: SGHNT and YYREEE (reference sequence). CDR3 sequence: CASSSGTGGVYYGYTF. DNA of the CDR3: TGTGCCAGCAGCTCCGGGACAGGGGGCGTCTACTATGGCTACACCTTC.

The rearrangement uses TRBV5-1 and TRBJ1-4, with D possibly TRBD1 on 5 matching bases. The CDR3 totals 15 residues. CDR1 is SGHRS, CDR2 YFSETQ, per germline. V was shortened by 1 base and J by 4 bases, with 11 bases between the two germline ends. The CDR3: CASSLTGQINEKLFF. The CDR3 nucleotides are TGCGCCAGCAGCTTGACGGGGCAGATTAATGAAAAACTGTTTTTT.

The chain carries TRBV10-1 and TRBJ2-1, with 12 bases identical to TRBD2. The CDR3 runs to 16 residues. Unmatched junction bases numbered 7, after V lost 6 bases and J lost 4 bases. Germline V gene sequence: CDR1 WNHNN, CDR2 SYGVQD (reference sequence). The CDR3 loop reads CASSERLAGVYNEQFF. CDR3 in DNA: TGCGCCAGCAGCGAACGACTAGCGGGAGTGTACAATGAGCAGTTCTTC.

V and J are TRBV9 and TRBJ1-2, with D possibly matching TRBD1 (5 bases). Germline V CDR1 and CDR2: SGDLS, YYNGEE. The CDR3 runs to 15 residues. Trimming cost V 0 bases and J 4 bases, with 13 bases left between them. The CDR3 coding sequence is TGTGCCAGCAGCGTAGGGGCAGGGCCAGCCTATGGCTACACCTTC. Its translation is CASSVGAGPAYGYTF.

This clone was detected only a few times. The gene calls are TRBV4-1 and TRBJ1-1; D gene uncertain. Germline lookup yields CDR1 MGHRA and CDR2 YSYEKL. This CDR3 has 14 residues. V was cut by 0 bases and J by 4 bases, with 9 bases left in between. The CDR3 nucleotides read TGCGCCAGCAGCCAAGAAGAGGGCCTCACTGAAGCTTTCTTT. As protein: CASSQEEGLTEAFF.

V and J are TRBV4-3 and TRBJ2-7, with TRBD1 matching over 10 bases. The V gene end was trimmed by 4 bases and the J gene end by 7 bases; junction bases not matched to a gene: 7. This CDR3 is built from 14 residues. From germline, CDR1 is LGHNA and CDR2 YSLEER. This chain's CDR3 is CASSRGTGVREQYF. The CDR3 DNA follows: TGCGCCAGCAGCCGAGGGACAGGGGTGAGGGAGCAGTACTTC.

This sequence joins TRBV10-3 and TRBJ2-3, with a weak D call TRBD2 (6 bases). The CDR3 has 11 residues. The V gene lost 11 bases and the J gene lost 3 bases, with 9 bases spanning the gap. The germline gives CDR1 ENHRY, CDR2 SYGVKD. CDR3 sequence: CAAGGTDTQYF. CDR3 coding DNA: TGTGCCGCCGGGGGAACAGATACGCAGTATTTT.

The genes are TRBV15 and TRBJ2-5; TRBD1 matches at 11 bases. Looked up from germline, CDR1 is LNHNV and CDR2 is YYDKDF (reference sequence). Unmatched junction bases numbered 11, after V lost 1 base and J lost 1 base. The CDR3 loop spans 19 amino acids. CDR3 amino acids: CATSRVAPGGTGGQETQYF. The DNA for the CDR3 is TGTGCCACCAGCAGAGTAGCCCCCGGTGGGACAGGGGGCCAAGAGACCCAGTACTTC.

This chain uses TRBV30 with TRBJ2-3; D is perhaps TRBD1 (6 bases). V was trimmed by 2 bases and J by 2 bases, leaving 8 bases between them. Germline CDR1 is GTSNPN and CDR2 is SVGIG (reference sequence). The CDR3 has 13 amino acids. The DNA for the CDR3 is TGTGCCTGGAGTCAGGGGTTCACAGATACGCAGTATTTT. Translating gives CAWSQGFTDTQYF.

V is TRBV2 and J is TRBJ2-4; TRBD2 aligns across 8 bases. V shed 7 bases, J shed 9 bases, and the junction held 8 bases outside the gene matches. Germline CDR1 is SNHLY and CDR2 is FYNNEI. The CDR3 is made up of 13 amino acids. The CDR3 coding sequence is TGTGCCAGCAATGGAGCGGGGGCCGGCATTCAGTACTTC. Protein sequence: CASNGAGAGIQYF.

The chain joins TRBV7-7 to TRBJ2-2; D is perhaps TRBD1 (5 bases). CDR3 length equals 13 residues. CDR1 SSHAT and CDR2 FNYEAQ come from the germline V gene (reference sequence). V lost 4 bases and J lost 7, with 10 bases in between. CDR3 region: CASSSWGHGELFF. The CDR3 DNA is TGTGCCAGCAGCTCCTGGGGCCACGGGGAGCTGTTTTTT.

The rearrangement uses TRBV5-4 and TRBJ2-5; possibly TRBD2 for D (5 bases). This CDR3 has 14 residues. V was pared by 1 base and J by 0 bases, with 7 bases between. Germline V gene data show CDR1 as SGHNT and CDR2 as YYREEE (reference sequence). CDR3 residues: CASSLSLDQETQYF. The DNA for the CDR3 is TGTGCCAGCAGCTTGTCACTAGACCAAGAGACCCAGTACTTC.

The V gene is TRBV2, the J gene TRBJ2-1; 12 positions match TRBD2. After removal of 8 bases from V and 7 bases from J, the junction contained 6 bases not matched to a gene. The CDR3 is 14 amino acids. The germline V gene encodes CDR1 SNHLY and CDR2 FYNNEI. Written as DNA, the CDR3 is TGTGCCAGCTCTAGCGGGAGGGCCCTGAATGAGCAGTTCTTC. Its translation is CASSSGRALNEQFF.

Sample share makes this clone large. The rearrangement joins TRBV5-6 to TRBJ1-5; 8 bases are a match to TRBD1. This CDR3 spans 15 amino acids. Looked up from germline, CDR1 is SGHDT and CDR2 is YYEEEE. J gave up 6 bases and V 3 bases, and 8 bases lay outside the gene matches. The chain's CDR3 is CASSWAGGAFQPQHF. CDR3 sequence (DNA): TGTGCCAGCAGCTGGGCAGGGGGCGCTTTTCAGCCCCAGCATTTT.